This TCR beta chain was found in a study of T cells after yellow fever vaccination (dated by TCRdb to the late 2010s). Notes on the research overall: Libraries from fractions with low cell numbers were prepared with the SMART-Seq v4 Ultra Low Input RNA kit. To track T-cell clones before and after primary and booster YFV17D yellow fever vaccination, bulk TCR alpha and beta repertoires were sequenced longitudinally. Two healthy male donors made up the cohort, one aged 18 to 30 years and the other aged 30 to 40 years. Bulk PBMC replicates and cell subsets were isolated from blood drawn at multiple timepoints before and after both primary and secondary immunization.

Explained via the paper, the treatment or condition label denotes: live attenuated yellow fever vaccine strain. PBMCs were isolated from peripheral blood using a standard Ficoll-Paque protocol. CD4 and CD8 T-cell fractions were isolated with Dynabeads CD4 and CD8 positive selection kits. TriZol was used to extract RNA from bulk PBMCs, from CD4 and CD8 fractions, and from dextramer-positive and dextramer-negative fractions. Reading the germline V gene gives CDR1 ENHRY and CDR2 SYGVKD. Taken from cysteine to phenylalanine, the CDR3 has 12 residues. Solely the CDR3 DNA is kept, with 36 bases framed from the first base. V is clipped by 4 bases and J by 7 bases, and the sequence between their germline boundaries is 8 bases long. Sequenced on an Illumina NovaSeq 6000. Synthesis of TCR cDNA relied on 5'RACE template switching, a step that introduced a universal primer site along with unique molecular identifiers. cDNA synthesis was primed from both the TCR alpha and TCR beta constant segments. Two PCR steps were used to amplify libraries, with sample barcodes and sequencing adapters being added in the second step. Sequencing of the libraries was done on either Illumina HiSeq 2500 (2x100 bp) or NovaSeq (2x150 bp). From the authors' description of their analysis: MIGEC handled demultiplexing of reads and collapsing into UMI consensus sequences, while MiXCR performed V(D)J alignment. Clonotypes responding to the vaccine were identified with edgeR on replicate PBMC samples, with the criteria of FDR below 0.01 and a log2 fold change above 5 up to day 15. Each bulk clonotype was labeled CD4 or CD8 based on which sequenced repertoire, CD4 or CD8, contained the clonotype at higher abundance. TCRdb's own reprocessing of the public reads used fastp at Q25 and MiXCR and kept productive beta chains. Rows with a matching CDR3 protein are joined into one entry that keeps the most common DNA and genes. The V and J calls and clone size come from TCRdb's table, not from the authors' own analysis. This sample holds about 220,000 distinct CDR3 sequences; 3.2% were observed only once. Approximately 3.5% of the sample is taken by the ten largest.

Broad study findings and their caveats: Computational filtering was required because FACS-sorted repertoires could contain abundant contaminating clonotypes from the bulk population. Because only a couple of donors were included in the study, the extent to which the findings can be generalized is limited. The secondary T-cell response was weaker than the primary response but faster, peaking on day 5 instead of day 15. A small share of clonotypes occurred in both CD4 and CD8 compartments, likely arising from convergent recombination. After the booster, most clones that had expanded after primary vaccination were detected again (nearly 98% of CD4 and roughly nine tenths of CD8), suggesting broad maintenance of memory.

In regard to this clonotype: Its recognized antigen is unknown. No base-level quality is on record; no much larger clone is a single base apart.

The starting material was CD4+ T cells sorted from PBMCs, obtained 10 days after the yellow fever booster vaccination. The receptor was derived from a man between 18 and 35 years old who received the YFV17D yellow fever vaccine. The chain is made from TRBV10-3 and TRBJ1-5; no D gene can be assigned with confidence. The DNA sequence follows: TGTGCCATCAGTGCTGCTGGACAGCCCCAGCATTTT. This encodes CAISAAGQPQHF.